Listed here are 11 T cell receptor beta chains from one sample, sequenced in a study of blood T cell repertoires in COVID-19. Produced via immunoSEQ multiplex PCR; TCRdb's table is partial and in-frame only. The sample carries some 280,000 clones, around 91% recorded once. Source material: peripheral blood. The receptors were sampled from a woman in her sixties with acute or convalescent COVID-19.

The CDR3 coding sequence is TGTGCCAGCAAAGGGGTTACTGAAGCTTTCTTT. It specifies CASKGVTEAFF. This chain uses TRBV6-5 with TRBJ1-1, with D possibly TRBD1 on 5 matching bases. V shed 7 bases and J shed 5 bases, with 8 bases lying between them. Germline loops: CDR1 MNHEY, CDR2 SVGAGI. This CDR3 spans 11 amino acids.

The gene calls are TRBV5-6 and TRBJ1-6; D is unclear. Trimming stripped 3 bases from V and 8 bases from J, with 15 bases between. CDR1 and CDR2 from the germline V gene are SGHDT and YYEEEE. The CDR3 is 15 amino acids. The CDR3 sequence is CASSSGFRRDSPLHF. CDR3 bases: TGTGCCAGCAGCTCGGGTTTCCGGCGGGATTCACCCCTCCACTTT.

This chain connects TRBV6-5 to TRBJ1-4; TRBD1 agrees at 9 bases. The CDR3 contains 14 residues. The germline V gene encodes CDR1 MNHEY and CDR2 SVGAGI. J gave up 3 bases and V 6 bases, and 2 bases lay outside the gene matches. In nucleotides, the CDR3 is TGTGCCAGCAGCGACAGGGGGGCTAATGAAAAACTGTTTTTT. Translating it yields CASSDRGANEKLFF.

This clone has a single count. The gene calls are TRBV13 and TRBJ2-1; TRBD2 agrees at 15 bases. Unmatched junction bases numbered 4, after V lost 4 bases and J lost 9 bases. The germline V gene has CDR1 PRHDT and CDR2 FYEKMQ (reference sequence). This CDR3 has 15 amino acids. Written as DNA, the CDR3 is TGTGCCAGCAGCTCGGGACTAGCGGGGGGCGGTGAGCAGTTCTTC. As protein: CASSSGLAGGGEQFF.

This chain joins TRBV5-4 and TRBJ2-2; perhaps TRBD1 as D (6 bases). The CDR3 extends over 16 amino acids. Germline values: CDR1 SGHNT, CDR2 YYREEE (reference sequence). The V end was cut by 0 bases, the J end by 2 bases, with 11 bases between. The CDR3 sequence is CASSLGTATNTGELFF. Here the CDR3 DNA reads TGTGCCAGCAGCTTGGGGACAGCGACTAACACCGGGGAGCTGTTTTTT.

This clone appeared once. The chain's CDR3 is CASSVRRNEKLFF. As DNA, the CDR3 is TGTGCCAGTAGTGTACGCAGAAATGAAAAACTGTTTTTT. The V call is TRBV19, the J call TRBJ1-4, with no clear D. This CDR3 has 13 residues. Trimming took 5 bases from V and 5 from J, leaving 9 bases between them. In germline, CDR1 is LNHDA, CDR2 SQIVND (reference sequence).

This rearrangement joins TRBV19 to TRBJ2-6; the D gene is possibly TRBD1 (7 bases). The V and J ends lost 3 bases and 0 bases respectively, with 12 bases between them. This CDR3 is built from 17 residues. CDR1 and CDR2 (germline): LNHDA, SQIVND (reference sequence). In nucleotides, the CDR3 is TGTGCCAGTAGTATGGAGGGGGCCCTCTCTGGGGCCAACGTCCTGACTTTC. Encoded protein: CASSMEGALSGANVLTF.

This chain connects TRBV18 to TRBJ2-7, with D maybe TRBD1 (5 bases). The CDR3 loop spans 14 amino acids. V was pared by 3 bases and J by 4 bases, with 13 bases between. Germline V gives CDR1 KGHSH, CDR2 LQKENI. The CDR3 sequence is CASSPRQSQYEQYF. The CDR3 DNA reads TGTGCCAGCTCACCCCGACAGAGCCAGTACGAGCAGTACTTC.

V usage is TRBV3-1 (or the pseudogene TRBV3-2) and J usage is TRBJ2-4; TRBD2 matches 16 bases. Germline V CDR1 and CDR2: LGHDT, YNNKEL (reference sequence). This CDR3 comprises 20 residues. J was trimmed by 2 bases and V by 0 bases; bases with no gene match: 7. In nucleotides, the CDR3 is TGTGCCAGCAGCCAAGATGGGACTAGCGGGGGGGCCGATACCAAAAACATTCAGTACTTC. Its translation is CASSQDGTSGGADTKNIQYF.

This rearrangement joins TRBV9 to TRBJ2-4; D is possibly TRBD2 (6 bases). V was clipped by 3 bases and J by 6 bases, with 16 bases between them. In germline, CDR1 is SGDLS, CDR2 YYNGEE. This CDR3 region has 15 residues. Here the CDR3 DNA reads TGTGCCAGCAGCGGGGGGGTCCTCGGAGGAAACATTCAGTACTTC. Translating gives CASSGGVLGGNIQYF.

This sequence joins TRBV7-8 and TRBJ2-2, with D unclear. Germline CDR1 is SGHVS and CDR2 is FQNEAQ. The V gene lost 1 base and the J gene lost 4 bases, with 13 bases spanning the gap. This CDR3 has 16 amino acids. CDR3 amino acids: CASSLVSGESTGELFF. DNA of the CDR3: TGTGCCAGCAGCTTAGTTTCTGGTGAGAGCACCGGGGAGCTGTTTTTT.